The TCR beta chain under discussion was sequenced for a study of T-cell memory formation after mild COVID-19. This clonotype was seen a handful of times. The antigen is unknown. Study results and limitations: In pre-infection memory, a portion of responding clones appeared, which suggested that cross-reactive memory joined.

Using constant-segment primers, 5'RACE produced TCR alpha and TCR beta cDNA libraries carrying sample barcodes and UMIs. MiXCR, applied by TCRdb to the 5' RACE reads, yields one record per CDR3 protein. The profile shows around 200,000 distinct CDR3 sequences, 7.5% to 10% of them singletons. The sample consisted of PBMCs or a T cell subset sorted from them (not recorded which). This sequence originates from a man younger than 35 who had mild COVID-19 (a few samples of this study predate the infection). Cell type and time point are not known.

Here the CDR3 DNA reads TGTGCCAGCAGCTTAGCGGGCAGGGGGCGTACAGATACGCAGTATTTT. Its translation: CASSLAGRGRTDTQYF. This sequence joins TRBV7-2 and TRBJ2-3; 8 nucleotides agree with TRBD1. The CDR3 consists of 16 residues. The V gene's germline CDR1 is SGHTA and CDR2 FQGNSA. The J segment lost 3 bases and the V segment lost 0 bases, leaving 5 bases of the junction unmatched.